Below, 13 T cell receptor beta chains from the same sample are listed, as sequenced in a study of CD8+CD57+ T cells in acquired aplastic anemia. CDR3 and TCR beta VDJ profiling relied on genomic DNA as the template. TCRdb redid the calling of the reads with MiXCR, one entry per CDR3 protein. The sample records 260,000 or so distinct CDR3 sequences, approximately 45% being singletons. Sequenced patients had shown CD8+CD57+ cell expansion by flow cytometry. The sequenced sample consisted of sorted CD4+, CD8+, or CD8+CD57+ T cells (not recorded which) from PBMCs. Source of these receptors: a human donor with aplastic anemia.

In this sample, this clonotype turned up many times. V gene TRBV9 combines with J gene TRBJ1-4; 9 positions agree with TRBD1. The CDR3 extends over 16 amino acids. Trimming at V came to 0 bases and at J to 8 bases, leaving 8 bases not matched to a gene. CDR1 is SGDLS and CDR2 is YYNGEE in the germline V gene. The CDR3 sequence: CASSVGRTGEFEKLFF. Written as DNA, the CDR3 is TGTGCCAGCAGCGTAGGAAGGACAGGGGAATTCGAAAAACTGTTTTTT.

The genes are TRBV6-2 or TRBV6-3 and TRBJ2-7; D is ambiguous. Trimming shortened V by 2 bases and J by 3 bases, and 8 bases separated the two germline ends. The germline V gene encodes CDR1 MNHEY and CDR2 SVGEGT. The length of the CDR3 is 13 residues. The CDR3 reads CASSYIEGYEQYF. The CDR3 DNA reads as TGTGCCAGCAGTTACATTGAAGGCTACGAGCAGTACTTC.

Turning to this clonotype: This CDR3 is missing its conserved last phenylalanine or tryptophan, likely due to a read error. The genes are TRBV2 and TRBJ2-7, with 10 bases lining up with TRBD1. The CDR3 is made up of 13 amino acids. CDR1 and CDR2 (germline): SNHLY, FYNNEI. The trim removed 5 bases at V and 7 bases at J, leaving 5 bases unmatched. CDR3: CASSRQGAREQYS. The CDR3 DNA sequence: TGTGCCAGCAGTCGACAGGGGGCGAGGGAGCAGTACTCC.

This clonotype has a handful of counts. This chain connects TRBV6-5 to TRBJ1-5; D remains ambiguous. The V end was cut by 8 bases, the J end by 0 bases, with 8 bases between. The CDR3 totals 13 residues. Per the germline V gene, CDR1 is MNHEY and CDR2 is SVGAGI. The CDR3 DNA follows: TGTGCCAGCCAAGGGAATAGCAATCAGCCCCAGCATTTT. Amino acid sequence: CASQGNSNQPQHF.

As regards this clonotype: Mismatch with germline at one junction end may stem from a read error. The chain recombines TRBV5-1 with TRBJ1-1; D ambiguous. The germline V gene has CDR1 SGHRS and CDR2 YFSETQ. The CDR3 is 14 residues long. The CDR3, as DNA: TGCGCCAGCAGCCAAGAGCAGCTGAACACTGAAGCTTCCTTT. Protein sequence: CASSQEQLNTEASF.

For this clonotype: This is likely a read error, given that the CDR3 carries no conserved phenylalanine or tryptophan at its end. The CDR3 sequence: CASSQERYNQPQHV. Written as DNA, the CDR3 is TGTGCCAGCAGCCAAGAACGGTACAATCAGCCCCAGCATGTT. The chain joins TRBV9 to TRBJ1-5; D not certain. V was clipped by 4 bases and J by 3 bases, with 11 bases between them. The CDR3 is 14 amino acids. Looked up from germline, CDR1 is SGDLS and CDR2 is YYNGEE.

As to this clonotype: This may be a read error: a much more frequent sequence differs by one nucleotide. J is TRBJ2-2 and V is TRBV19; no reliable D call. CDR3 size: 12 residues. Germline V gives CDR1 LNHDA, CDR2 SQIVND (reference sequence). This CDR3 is CAGSIPPGELFF. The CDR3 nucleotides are TGTGCCGGTAGTATTCCCCCCGGGGAGCTGTTTTTT.

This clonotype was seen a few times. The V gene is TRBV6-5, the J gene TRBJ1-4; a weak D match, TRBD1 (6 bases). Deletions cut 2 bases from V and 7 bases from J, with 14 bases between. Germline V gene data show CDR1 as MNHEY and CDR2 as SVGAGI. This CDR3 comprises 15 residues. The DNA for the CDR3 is TGTGCCAGCAGTTACCCGGACAGTTCAGGTGAAAAACTGTTTTTT. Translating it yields CASSYPDSSGEKLFF.

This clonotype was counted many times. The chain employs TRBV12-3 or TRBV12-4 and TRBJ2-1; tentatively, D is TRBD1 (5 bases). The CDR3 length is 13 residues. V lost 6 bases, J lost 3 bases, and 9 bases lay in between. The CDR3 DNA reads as TGTGCCAGCAGGATCACAGGCTACAATGAGCAGTTCTTC. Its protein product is CASRITGYNEQFF.

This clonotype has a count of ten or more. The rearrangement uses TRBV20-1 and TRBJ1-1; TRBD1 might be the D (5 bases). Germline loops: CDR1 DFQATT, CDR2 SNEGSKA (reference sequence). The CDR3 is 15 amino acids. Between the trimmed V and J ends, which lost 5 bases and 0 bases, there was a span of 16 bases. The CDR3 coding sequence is TGCAGTGCTCTGACTGGCGGGGGTATGAACACTGAAGCTTTCTTT. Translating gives CSALTGGGMNTEAFF.

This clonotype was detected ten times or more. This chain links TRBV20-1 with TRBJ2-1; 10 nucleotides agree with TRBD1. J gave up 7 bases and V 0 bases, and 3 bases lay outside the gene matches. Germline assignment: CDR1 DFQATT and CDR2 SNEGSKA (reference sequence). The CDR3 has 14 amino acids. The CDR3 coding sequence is TGCAGTGCTAGAGATAGGGACAGGGGAAATGAGCAGTTCTTC. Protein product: CSARDRDRGNEQFF.

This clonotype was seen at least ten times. CDR3 region: CASSLHGGALRMDEQYF. The CDR3, as DNA: TGTGCCAGCAGCTTACACGGCGGCGCTTTACGAATGGACGAGCAGTACTTC. This chain uses TRBV5-6 with TRBJ2-7, with D unclear. The CDR3 is 17 amino acids. The germline V gene has CDR1 SGHDT and CDR2 YYEEEE. V was cut by 2 bases and J by 5 bases, with 23 bases left in between.

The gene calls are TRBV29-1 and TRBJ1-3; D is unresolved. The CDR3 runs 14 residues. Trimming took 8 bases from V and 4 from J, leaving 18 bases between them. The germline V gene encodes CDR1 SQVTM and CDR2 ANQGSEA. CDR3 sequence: CSQDREGSGNTIYF. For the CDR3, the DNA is TGCAGCCAAGATCGGGAGGGATCGGGAAACACCATATATTTT. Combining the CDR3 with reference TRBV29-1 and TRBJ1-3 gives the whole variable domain SAVISQKPSRDICQRGTSLTIQCQVDSQVTMMFWYRQQPGQSLTLIATANQGSEATYESGFVIDKFPISRPNLTFSTLTVSNMSPEDSSIYLCSQDREGSGNTIYFGEGSWLTVV.